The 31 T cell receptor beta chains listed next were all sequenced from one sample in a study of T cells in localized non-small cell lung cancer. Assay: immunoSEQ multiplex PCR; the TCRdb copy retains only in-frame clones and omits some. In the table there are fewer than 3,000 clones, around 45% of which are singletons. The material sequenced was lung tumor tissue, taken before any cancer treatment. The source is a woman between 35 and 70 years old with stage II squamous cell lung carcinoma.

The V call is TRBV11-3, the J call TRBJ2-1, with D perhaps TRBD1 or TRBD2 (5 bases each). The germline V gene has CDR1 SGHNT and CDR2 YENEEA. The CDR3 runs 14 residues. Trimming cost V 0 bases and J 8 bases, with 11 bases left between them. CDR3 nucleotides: TGTGCCAGCAGCTTAGAAGTGGGGGACGATGAGCAGTTCTTC. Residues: CASSLEVGDDEQFF.

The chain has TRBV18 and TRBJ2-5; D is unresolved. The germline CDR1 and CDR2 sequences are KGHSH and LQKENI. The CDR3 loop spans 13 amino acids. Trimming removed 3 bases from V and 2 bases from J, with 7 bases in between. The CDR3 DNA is TGTGCCAGCTCACCCTCCGGTCAAGAGACCCAGTACTTC. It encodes CASSPSGQETQYF. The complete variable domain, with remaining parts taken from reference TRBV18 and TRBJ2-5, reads NAGVMQNPRHLVRRRGQEARLRCSPMKGHSHVYWYRQLPEEGLKFMVYLQKENIIDESGMPKERFSAEFPKEGPSILRIQQVVRGDSAAYFCASSPSGQETQYFGPGTRLLVL.

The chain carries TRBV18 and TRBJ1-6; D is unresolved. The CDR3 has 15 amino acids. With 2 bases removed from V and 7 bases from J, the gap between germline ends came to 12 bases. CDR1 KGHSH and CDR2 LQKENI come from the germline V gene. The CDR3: CASSPAGNLNSPLHF. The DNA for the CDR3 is TGTGCCAGCTCACCAGCCGGGAATTTAAATTCACCCCTCCACTTT.

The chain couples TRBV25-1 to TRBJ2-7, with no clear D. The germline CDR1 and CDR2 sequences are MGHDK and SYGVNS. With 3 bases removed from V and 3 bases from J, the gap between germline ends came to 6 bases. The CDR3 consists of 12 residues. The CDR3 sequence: CASSDRDYEQYF. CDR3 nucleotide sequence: TGTGCCAGCAGTGATAGAGACTACGAGCAGTACTTC.

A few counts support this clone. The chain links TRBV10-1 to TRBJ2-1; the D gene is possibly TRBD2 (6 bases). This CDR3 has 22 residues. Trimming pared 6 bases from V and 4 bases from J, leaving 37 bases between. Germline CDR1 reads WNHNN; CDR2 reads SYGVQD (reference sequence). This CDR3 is CASRRGWGGRSTSAGTYNEQFF. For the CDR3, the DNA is TGCGCCAGCAGGAGGGGCTGGGGTGGGAGGTCCACTTCGGCGGGGACTTACAATGAGCAGTTCTTC.

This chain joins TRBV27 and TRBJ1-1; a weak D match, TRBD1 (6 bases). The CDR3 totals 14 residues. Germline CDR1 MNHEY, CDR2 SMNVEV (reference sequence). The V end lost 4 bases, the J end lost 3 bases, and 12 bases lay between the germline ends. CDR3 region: CASSSTGRDTEAFF. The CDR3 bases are TGTGCCAGCAGTTCCACAGGGCGGGACACTGAAGCTTTCTTT.

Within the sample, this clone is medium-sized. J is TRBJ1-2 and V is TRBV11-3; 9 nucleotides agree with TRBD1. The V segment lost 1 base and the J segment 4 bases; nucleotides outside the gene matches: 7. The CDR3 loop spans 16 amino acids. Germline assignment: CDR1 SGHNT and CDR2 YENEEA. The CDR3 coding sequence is TGTGCCAGCAGCTTAGGTCCGGGACAGGGCACCTATGGCTACACCTTC. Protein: CASSLGPGQGTYGYTF.

The chain's CDR3 is CASSYSKLEELFF. CDR3 DNA: TGTGCCAGCAGTTATTCAAAGTTGGAGGAGCTGTTTTTT. The chain employs TRBV6-8 and TRBJ2-2; no definite D call. From germline, CDR1 is MNHGY and CDR2 SAAAGT. Trimming pared 3 bases from V and 10 bases from J, leaving 12 bases between. This CDR3 contains 13 residues.

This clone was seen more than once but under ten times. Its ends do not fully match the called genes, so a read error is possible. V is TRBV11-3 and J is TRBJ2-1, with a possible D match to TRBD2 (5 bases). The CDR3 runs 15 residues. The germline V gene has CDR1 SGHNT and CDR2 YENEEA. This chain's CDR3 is CVSSLSTSLFDEQFF. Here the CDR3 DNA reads TGTGTCAGCAGCTTATCCACTAGTTTGTTCGATGAGCAGTTCTTC.

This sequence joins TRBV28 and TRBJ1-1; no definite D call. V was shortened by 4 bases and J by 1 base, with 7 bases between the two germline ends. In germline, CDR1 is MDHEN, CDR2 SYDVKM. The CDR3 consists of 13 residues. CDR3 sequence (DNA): TGTGCCAGCAGTTCCCCGCAGAACACTGAAGCTTTCTTT. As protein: CASSSPQNTEAFF.

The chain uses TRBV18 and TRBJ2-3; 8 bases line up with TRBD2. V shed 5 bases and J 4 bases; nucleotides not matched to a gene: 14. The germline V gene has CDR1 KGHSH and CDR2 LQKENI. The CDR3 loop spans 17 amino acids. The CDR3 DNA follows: TGTGCCAGCTCAACCATTACCAGCGGGAGTATTTCAGATACGCAGTATTTT. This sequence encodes CASSTITSGSISDTQYF. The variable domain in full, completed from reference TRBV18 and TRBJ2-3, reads NAGVMQNPRHLVRRRGQEARLRCSPMKGHSHVYWYRQLPEEGLKFMVYLQKENIIDESGMPKERFSAEFPKEGPSILRIQQVVRGDSAAYFCASSTITSGSISDTQYFGPGTRLTVL.

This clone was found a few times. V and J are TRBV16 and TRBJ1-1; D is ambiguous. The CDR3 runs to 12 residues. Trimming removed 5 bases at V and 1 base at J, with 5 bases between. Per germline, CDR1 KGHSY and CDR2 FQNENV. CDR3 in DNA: TGTGCCAGCAGCTATTGGAACACTGAAGCTTTCTTT. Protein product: CASSYWNTEAFF.

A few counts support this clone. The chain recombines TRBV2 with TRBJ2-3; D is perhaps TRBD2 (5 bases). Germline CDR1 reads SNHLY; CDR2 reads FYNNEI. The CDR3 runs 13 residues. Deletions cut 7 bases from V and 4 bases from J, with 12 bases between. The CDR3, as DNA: TGTGCCAGCAAGCTCGGGATTGCAGATACGCAGTATTTT. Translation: CASKLGIADTQYF.

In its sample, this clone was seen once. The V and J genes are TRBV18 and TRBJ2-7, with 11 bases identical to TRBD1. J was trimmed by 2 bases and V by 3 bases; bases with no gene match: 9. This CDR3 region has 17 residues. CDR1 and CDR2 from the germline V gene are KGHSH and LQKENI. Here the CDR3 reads CASSPNPGQGDPYEQYF. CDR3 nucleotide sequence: TGTGCCAGCTCACCGAACCCGGGACAGGGGGATCCCTACGAGCAGTACTTC. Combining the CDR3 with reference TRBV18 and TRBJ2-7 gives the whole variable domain NAGVMQNPRHLVRRRGQEARLRCSPMKGHSHVYWYRQLPEEGLKFMVYLQKENIIDESGMPKERFSAEFPKEGPSILRIQQVVRGDSAAYFCASSPNPGQGDPYEQYFGPGTRLTVT.

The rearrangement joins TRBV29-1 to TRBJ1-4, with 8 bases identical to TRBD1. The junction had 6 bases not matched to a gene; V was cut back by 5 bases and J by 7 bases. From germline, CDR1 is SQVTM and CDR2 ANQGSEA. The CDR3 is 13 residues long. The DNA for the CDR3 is TGCAGCGTTCTTGGGGGACAGGTTGAAAAACTGTTTTTT. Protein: CSVLGGQVEKLFF. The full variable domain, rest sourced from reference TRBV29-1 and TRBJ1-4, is SAVISQKPSRDICQRGTSLTIQCQVDSQVTMMFWYRQQPGQSLTLIATANQGSEATYESGFVIDKFPISRPNLTFSTLTVSNMSPEDSSIYLCSVLGGQVEKLFFGSGTQLSVL.

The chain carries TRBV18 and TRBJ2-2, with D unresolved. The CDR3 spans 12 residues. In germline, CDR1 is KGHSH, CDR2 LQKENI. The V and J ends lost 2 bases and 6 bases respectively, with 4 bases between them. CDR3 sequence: CASSPGSGELFF. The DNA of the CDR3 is TGTGCCAGCTCACCAGGGTCCGGGGAGCTGTTTTTT.

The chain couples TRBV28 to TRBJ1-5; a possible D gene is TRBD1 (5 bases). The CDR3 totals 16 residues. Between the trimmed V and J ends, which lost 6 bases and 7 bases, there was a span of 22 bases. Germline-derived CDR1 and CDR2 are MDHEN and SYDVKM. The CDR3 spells CASSPPPGPISQPQHF. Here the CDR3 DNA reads TGTGCCAGCAGCCCCCCACCGGGACCTATTTCCCAGCCCCAGCATTTT.

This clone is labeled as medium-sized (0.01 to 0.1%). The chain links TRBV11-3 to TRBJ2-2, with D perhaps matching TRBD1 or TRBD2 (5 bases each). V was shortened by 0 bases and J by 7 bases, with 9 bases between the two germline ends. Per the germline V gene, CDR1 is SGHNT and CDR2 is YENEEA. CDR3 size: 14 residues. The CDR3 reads CASSLDGGSGELFF. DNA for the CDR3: TGTGCCAGCAGCTTAGATGGGGGTAGCGGGGAGCTGTTTTTT. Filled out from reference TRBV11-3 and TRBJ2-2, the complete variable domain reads EAGVVQSPRYKIIEKKQPVAFWCNPISGHNTLYWYLQNLGQGPELLIRYENEEAVDDSQLPKDRFSAERLKGVDSTLKIQPAELGDSAVYLCASSLDGGSGELFFGEGSRLTVL.

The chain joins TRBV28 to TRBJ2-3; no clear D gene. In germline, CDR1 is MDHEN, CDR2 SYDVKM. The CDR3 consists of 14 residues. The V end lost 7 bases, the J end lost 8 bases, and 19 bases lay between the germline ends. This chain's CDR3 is CASMETRSPVTQYF. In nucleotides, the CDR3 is TGTGCCAGCATGGAGACCAGGAGCCCGGTTACGCAGTATTTT. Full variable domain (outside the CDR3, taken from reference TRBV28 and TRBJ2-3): DVKVTQSSRYLVKRTGEKVFLECVQDMDHENMFWYRQDPGLGLRLIYFSYDVKMKEKGDIPEGYSVSREKKERFSLILESASTNQTSMYLCASMETRSPVTQYFGPGTRLTVL.

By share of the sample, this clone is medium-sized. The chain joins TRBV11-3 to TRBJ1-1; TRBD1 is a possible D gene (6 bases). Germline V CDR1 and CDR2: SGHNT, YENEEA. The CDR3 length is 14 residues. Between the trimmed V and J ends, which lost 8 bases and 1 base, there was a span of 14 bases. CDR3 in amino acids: CASWNSGENTEAFF. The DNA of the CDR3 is TGTGCCAGCTGGAACTCAGGGGAGAACACTGAAGCTTTCTTT. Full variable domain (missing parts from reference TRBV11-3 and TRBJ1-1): EAGVVQSPRYKIIEKKQPVAFWCNPISGHNTLYWYLQNLGQGPELLIRYENEEAVDDSQLPKDRFSAERLKGVDSTLKIQPAELGDSAVYLCASWNSGENTEAFFGQGTRLTVV.

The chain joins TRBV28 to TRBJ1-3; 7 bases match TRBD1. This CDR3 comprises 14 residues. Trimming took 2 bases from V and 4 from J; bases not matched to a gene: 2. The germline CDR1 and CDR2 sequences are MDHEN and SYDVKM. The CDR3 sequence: CASSLPDRGNTIYF. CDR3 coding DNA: TGTGCCAGCAGTTTACCGGACAGGGGAAACACCATATATTTT.

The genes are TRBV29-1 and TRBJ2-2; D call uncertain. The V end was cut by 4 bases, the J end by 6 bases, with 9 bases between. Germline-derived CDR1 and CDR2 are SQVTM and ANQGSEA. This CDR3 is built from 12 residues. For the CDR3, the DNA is TGCAGCGTTGCCGATGATTCCGGGGAGCTGTTTTTT. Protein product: CSVADDSGELFF.

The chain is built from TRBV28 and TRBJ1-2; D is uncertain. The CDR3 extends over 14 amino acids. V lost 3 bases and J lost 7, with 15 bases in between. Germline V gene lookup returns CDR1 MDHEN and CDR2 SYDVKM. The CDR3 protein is CASSFPGPRGGYTF. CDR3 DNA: TGTGCCAGCAGTTTCCCAGGCCCGAGAGGTGGCTACACCTTC.

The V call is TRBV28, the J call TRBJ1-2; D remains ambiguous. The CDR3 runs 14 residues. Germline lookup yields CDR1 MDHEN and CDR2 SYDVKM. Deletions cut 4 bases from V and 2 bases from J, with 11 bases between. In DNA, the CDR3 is TGTGCCAGCAGTTCGCGTTATATCAACTATGGCTACACCTTC. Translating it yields CASSSRYINYGYTF.

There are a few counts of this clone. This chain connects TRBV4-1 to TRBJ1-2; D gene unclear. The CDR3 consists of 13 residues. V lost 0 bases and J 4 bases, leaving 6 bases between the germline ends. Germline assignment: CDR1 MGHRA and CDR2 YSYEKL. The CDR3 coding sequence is TGCGCCAGCAGCCAAGATAGATCCTATGGCTACACCTTC. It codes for CASSQDRSYGYTF.

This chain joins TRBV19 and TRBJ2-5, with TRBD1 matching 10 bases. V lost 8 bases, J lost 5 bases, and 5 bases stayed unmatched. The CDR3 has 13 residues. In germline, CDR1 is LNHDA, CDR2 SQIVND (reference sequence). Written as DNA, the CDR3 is TGTGCCAGTGTGGACAGGGGGAAGGAGACCCAGTACTTC. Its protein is CASVDRGKETQYF.

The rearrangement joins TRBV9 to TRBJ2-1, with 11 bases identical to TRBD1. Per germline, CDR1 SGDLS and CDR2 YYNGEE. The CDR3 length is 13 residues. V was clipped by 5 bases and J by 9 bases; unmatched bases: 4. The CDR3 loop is CASSGQGAGEQFF. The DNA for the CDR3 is TGTGCCAGCAGTGGACAGGGGGCCGGTGAGCAGTTCTTC.

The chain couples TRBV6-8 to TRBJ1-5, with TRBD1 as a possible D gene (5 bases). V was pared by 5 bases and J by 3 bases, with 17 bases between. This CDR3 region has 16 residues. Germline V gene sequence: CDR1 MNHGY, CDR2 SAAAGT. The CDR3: CASSGGAVRSNQPQHF. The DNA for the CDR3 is TGTGCCAGCAGTGGTGGGGCAGTACGATCCAATCAGCCCCAGCATTTT.

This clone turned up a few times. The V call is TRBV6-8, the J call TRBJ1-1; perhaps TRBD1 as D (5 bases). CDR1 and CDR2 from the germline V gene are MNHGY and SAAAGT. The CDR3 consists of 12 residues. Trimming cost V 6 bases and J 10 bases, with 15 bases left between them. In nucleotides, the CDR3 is TGTGCCAGCAGCCCCAGGGCCGTTGGAGCTTTCTTT. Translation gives CASSPRAVGAFF.

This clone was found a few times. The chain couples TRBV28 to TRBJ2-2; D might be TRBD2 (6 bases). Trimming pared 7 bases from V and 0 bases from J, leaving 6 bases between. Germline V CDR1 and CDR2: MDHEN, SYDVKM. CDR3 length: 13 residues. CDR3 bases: TGTGCCAGCACTAGCGCGAACACCGGGGAGCTGTTTTTT. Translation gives CASTSANTGELFF.

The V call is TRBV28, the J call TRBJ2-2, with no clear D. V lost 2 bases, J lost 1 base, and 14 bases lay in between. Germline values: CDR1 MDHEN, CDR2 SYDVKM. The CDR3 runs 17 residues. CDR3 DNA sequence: TGTGCCAGCAGTTTAGGATCGTCGTGGCGGAACACCGGGGAGCTGTTTTTT. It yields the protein CASSLGSSWRNTGELFF.